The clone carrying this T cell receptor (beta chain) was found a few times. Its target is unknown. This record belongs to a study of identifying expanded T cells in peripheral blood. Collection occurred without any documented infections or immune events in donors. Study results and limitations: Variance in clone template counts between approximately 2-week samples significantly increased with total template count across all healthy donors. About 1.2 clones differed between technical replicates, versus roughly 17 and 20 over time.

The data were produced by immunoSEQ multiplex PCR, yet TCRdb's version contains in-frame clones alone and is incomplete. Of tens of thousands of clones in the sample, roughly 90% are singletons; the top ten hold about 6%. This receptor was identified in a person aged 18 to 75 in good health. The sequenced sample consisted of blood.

CDR3 coding DNA: TGCGCCAGCAGCTTGGGCCCGACTAGCGGGAGGGGCTTATACGAGCAGTACTTC. This translates into CASSLGPTSGRGLYEQYF. The chain uses TRBV5-1 and TRBJ2-7; 14 nucleotides match TRBD2. Germline CDR1 and CDR2: SGHRS and YFSETQ. The CDR3 contains 18 residues. Germline trimming cut 0 bases from V and 4 bases from J; bases unmatched to any gene: 9. Full variable domain (missing parts from reference TRBV5-1 and TRBJ2-7): KAGVTQTPRYLIKTRGQQVTLSCSPISGHRSVSWYQQTPGQGLQFLFEYFSETQRNKGNFPGRFSGRQFSNSRSEMNVSTLELGDSALYLCASSLGPTSGRGLYEQYFGPGTRLTVT.